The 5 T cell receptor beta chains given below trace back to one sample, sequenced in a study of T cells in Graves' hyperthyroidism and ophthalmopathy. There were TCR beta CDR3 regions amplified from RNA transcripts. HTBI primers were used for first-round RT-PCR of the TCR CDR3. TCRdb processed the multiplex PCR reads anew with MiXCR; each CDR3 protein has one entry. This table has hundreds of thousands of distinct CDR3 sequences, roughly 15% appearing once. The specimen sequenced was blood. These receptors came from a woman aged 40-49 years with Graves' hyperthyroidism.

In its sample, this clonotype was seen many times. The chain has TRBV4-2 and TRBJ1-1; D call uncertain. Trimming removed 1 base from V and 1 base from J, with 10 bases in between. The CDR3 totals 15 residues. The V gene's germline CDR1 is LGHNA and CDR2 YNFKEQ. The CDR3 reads CASSQGVQANTEAFF. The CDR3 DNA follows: TGTGCCAGCAGCCAAGGCGTTCAGGCGAACACTGAAGCTTTCTTT.

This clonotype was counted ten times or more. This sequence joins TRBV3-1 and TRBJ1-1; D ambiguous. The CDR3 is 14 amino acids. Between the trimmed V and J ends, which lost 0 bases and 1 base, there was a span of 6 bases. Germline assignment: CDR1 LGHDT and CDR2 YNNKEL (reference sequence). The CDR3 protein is CASSQDWGNTEAFF. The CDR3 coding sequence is TGTGCCAGCAGCCAAGATTGGGGGAACACTGAAGCTTTCTTT.

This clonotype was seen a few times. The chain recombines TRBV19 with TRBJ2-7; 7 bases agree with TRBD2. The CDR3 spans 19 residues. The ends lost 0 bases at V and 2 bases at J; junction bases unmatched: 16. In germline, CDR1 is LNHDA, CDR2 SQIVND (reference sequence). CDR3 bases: TGTGCCAGTAGTATAGATTGGTTCTTTATAGCGGGTGGACCCTACGAGCAGTACTTC. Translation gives CASSIDWFFIAGGPYEQYF.

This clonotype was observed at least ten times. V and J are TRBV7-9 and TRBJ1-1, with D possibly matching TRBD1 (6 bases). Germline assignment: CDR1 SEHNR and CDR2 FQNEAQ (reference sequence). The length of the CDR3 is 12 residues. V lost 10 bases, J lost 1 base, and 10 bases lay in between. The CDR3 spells CATTRGNTEAFF. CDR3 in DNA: TGTGCCACAACCAGGGGGAACACTGAAGCTTTCTTT.

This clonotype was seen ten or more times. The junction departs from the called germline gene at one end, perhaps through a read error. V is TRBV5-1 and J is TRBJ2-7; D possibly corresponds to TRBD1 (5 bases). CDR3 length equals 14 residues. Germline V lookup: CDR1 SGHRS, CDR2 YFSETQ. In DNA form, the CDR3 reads TGTGCCAGCAGTTTGGGCAGGGTCTCCTACGAGCAGTACTTC. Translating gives CASSLGRVSYEQYF.